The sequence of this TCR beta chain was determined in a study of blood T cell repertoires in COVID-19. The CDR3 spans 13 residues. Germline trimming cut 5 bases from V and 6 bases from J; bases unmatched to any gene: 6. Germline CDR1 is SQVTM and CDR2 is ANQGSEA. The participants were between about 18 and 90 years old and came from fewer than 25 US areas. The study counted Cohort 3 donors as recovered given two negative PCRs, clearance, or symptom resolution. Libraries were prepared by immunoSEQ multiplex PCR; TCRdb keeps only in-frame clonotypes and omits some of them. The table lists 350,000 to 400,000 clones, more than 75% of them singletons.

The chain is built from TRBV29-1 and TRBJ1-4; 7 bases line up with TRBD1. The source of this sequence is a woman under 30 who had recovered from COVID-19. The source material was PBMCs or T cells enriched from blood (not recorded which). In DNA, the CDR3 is TGCAGCGTTTGGGACAGCTACCATGAAAAACTGTTTTTT. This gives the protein CSVWDSYHEKLFF.